Below are 6 T cell receptor beta chains sequenced from a single sample in a study of response to subunit inactivated influenza vaccine. A single record per CDR3 protein comes from TCRdb applying MiXCR to the RT-PCR reads. The table has 700,000 to 800,000 distinct CDR3 sequences, roughly 18% seen once; the top ten hold approximately 11%. The sample here was PBMCs from blood, taken about 5 days after vaccination. The receptors were sampled from a man aged 45-65 years who received an inactivated influenza vaccine.

This clonotype was counted many times. V and J are TRBV20-1 and TRBJ2-5; D is unclear. V lost 0 bases and J 1 base, leaving 12 bases between the germline ends. The CDR3 is made up of 15 amino acids. In germline, CDR1 is DFQATT, CDR2 SNEGSKA (reference sequence). The DNA of the CDR3 is TGCAGTGCTAGAGATGGAGCAGATCCCCAAGAGACCCAGTACTTC. Translation: CSARDGADPQETQYF.

The table lists this clonotype with a few counts. The rearrangement uses TRBV4-1 and TRBJ2-1; maybe TRBD1 (5 bases). There are 16 residues in the CDR3. Germline CDR1 and CDR2: MGHRA and YSYEKL. The V and J ends lost 2 bases and 0 bases respectively, with 11 bases between them. The chain's CDR3 is CASSQQGLGSYNEQFF. DNA of the CDR3: TGCGCCAGCAGCCAACAGGGCCTAGGCTCCTACAATGAGCAGTTCTTC.

The sample holds many counts of this clonotype. The chain recombines TRBV10-2 with TRBJ1-4; D gene ambiguous. Trimming pared 0 bases from V and 2 bases from J, leaving 13 bases between. The CDR3 is made up of 17 amino acids. CDR1 WSHSY and CDR2 SAAADI come from the germline V gene. The CDR3 region has the DNA TGCGCCAGCAGTGAGTCGACCCTCTGGCGGACTAATGAAAAACTGTTTTTT. Protein product: CASSESTLWRTNEKLFF.

The V gene is TRBV29-1, the J gene TRBJ1-2; D is unclear. The CDR3 is 12 amino acids. V was pared by 3 bases and J by 5 bases, with 10 bases between. CDR1 is SQVTM and CDR2 is ANQGSEA in the germline V gene. CDR3 protein: CSVDRGEYGYTF. The CDR3 nucleotides are TGCAGCGTTGATCGGGGAGAGTATGGCTACACCTTC. Full variable domain (outside the CDR3, taken from reference TRBV29-1 and TRBJ1-2): SAVISQKPSRDICQRGTSLTIQCQVDSQVTMMFWYRQQPGQSLTLIATANQGSEATYESGFVIDKFPISRPNLTFSTLTVSNMSPEDSSIYLCSVDRGEYGYTFGSGTRLTVV.

CDR3 in amino acids: CASSTGTVALRQYF. The CDR3 DNA reads TGTGCCAGCAGCACCGGGACGGTGGCCTTGAGGCAGTACTTC. J is TRBJ2-7 and V is TRBV6-2 or TRBV6-3; the D gene could be TRBD1 or TRBD2 (5 bases each). The CDR3 runs 14 residues. The V end lost 6 bases, the J end lost 9 bases, and 21 bases lay between the germline ends. Germline CDR1 is MNHEY and CDR2 is SVGEGT.

A few counts support this clonotype. The J gene is TRBJ2-3, the V gene TRBV10-3; no definite D call. Trimming removed 7 bases at V and 0 bases at J, with 14 bases between. Looked up from germline, CDR1 is ENHRY and CDR2 is SYGVKD. This CDR3 contains 15 residues. CDR3 residues: CAINKDSPSTDTQYF. CDR3 nucleotide sequence: TGTGCCATCAATAAGGATTCCCCTAGCACAGATACGCAGTATTTT.